The T cell receptor (beta chain) described here comes from a study of shared clonotypes between healthy human individuals. The V end was cut by 9 bases, the J end by 4 bases, with 10 bases between. Germline V CDR1 and CDR2: MNHEY, SVGAGI. The CDR3 totals 11 residues. Some clones are missing from TCRdb's copy, which holds only in-frame ones; the method was immunoSEQ multiplex PCR. The sample lists millions of clones, about 92% occurring once. The sequence derives from a young man in good health. The sequencing input was naive CD4+ T cells sorted from blood. Subset here: CD45RA+ positively selected. The rearrangement uses TRBV6-5 and TRBJ2-7, with a possible D match to TRBD1 (6 bases). The CDR3 bases are TGTGCCAGTACAGGGTTATACGAGCAGTACTTC. This codes for CASTGLYEQYF.